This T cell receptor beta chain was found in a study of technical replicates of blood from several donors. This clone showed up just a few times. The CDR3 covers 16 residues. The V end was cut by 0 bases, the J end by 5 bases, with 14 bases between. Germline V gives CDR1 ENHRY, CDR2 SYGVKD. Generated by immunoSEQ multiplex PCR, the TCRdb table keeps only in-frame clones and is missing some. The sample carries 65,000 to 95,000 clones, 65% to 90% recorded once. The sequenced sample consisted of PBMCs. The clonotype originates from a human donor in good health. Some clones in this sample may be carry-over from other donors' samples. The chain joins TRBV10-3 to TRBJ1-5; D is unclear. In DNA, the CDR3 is TGTGCCATCAGTGAGTCGGAGTTGACGATTGATCAGCCCCAGCATTTT. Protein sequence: CAISESELTIDQPQHF.